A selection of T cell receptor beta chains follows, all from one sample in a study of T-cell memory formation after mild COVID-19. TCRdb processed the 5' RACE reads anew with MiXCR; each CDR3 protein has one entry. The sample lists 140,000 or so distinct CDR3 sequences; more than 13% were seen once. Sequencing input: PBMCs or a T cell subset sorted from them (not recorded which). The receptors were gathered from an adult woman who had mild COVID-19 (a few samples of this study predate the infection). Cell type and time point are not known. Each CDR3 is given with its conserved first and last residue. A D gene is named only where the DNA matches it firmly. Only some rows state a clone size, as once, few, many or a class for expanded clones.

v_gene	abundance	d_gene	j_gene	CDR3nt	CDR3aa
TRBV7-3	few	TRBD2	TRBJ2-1	TGTGCCAGCAGCTTAAGTGGACTAGCGGGGCAAAGCTCCTACAATGAGCAGTTCTTC	CASSLSGLAGQSSYNEQFF
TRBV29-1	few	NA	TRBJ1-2	TGCAGCGTTGTAGGAGAACAAACCTATGGCTACACCTTC	CSVVGEQTYGYTF
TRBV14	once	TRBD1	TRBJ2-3	TGTGCCAGCAGCCCGGGACAGGGGGCGTCAGATACGCAGTATTTT	CASSPGQGASDTQYF
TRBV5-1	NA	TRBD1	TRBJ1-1	TGCGCCAGCAGCTTGGATCCGGGACAGGGAACTGAAGCTTTCTTT	CASSLDPGQGTEAFF
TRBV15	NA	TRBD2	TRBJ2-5	TGTGCCACCAGCAGGACTAGCGGGGGGGAGACCCAGTACTTC	CATSRTSGGETQYF
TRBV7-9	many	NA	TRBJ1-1	TGTGCCAGCAGCCCAGGGTTAGGAAACACTGAAGCTTTCTTT	CASSPGLGNTEAFF
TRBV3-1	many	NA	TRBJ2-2	TGTGCCAGCAGCCAAGACCCGGCACCCGGGGAGCTGTTTTTT	CASSQDPAPGELFF
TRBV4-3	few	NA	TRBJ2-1	TGCGCCAGCAGCCAAGGGTGGGTCCGGCCTACTGAGCAGTTCTTC	CASSQGWVRPTEQFF
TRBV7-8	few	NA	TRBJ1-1	TGTGCCAGCAGCTTACATCGGGCAGCGCAATATGAAGCTTTCTTT	CASSLHRAAQYEAFF
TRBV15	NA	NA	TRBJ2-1	TGTGCCACCAGCAGAGCCCCGAGGGGACGGGACAATGAGCAGTTCTTC	CATSRAPRGRDNEQFF
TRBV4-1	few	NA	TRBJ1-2	TGCGCCAGCAGCCAAGCCCTAGTGGGGTACGACTATGGCTACACCTTC	CASSQALVGYDYGYTF
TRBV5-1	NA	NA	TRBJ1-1	TGCGCCAGCAGCTTGTCTTGGACCGGAAACACTGAAGCTTTCTTT	CASSLSWTGNTEAFF
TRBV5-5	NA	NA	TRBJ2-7	TGTGCCAGCAGCTCCCTACAGGGGGGGTACGAGCAGTACTTC	CASSSLQGGYEQYF
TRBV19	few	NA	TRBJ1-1	TGTGCCAGTAGTATATACACTGAAGCTTTCTTT	CASSIYTEAFF
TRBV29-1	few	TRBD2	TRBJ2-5	TGCAGCGTTGAAGGGAGCGGGAGTCAGACCCAGTACTTC	CSVEGSGSQTQYF
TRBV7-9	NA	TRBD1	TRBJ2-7	TGTGCCAGCAGGGGCGGGACAGGTGGCGAGCAGTACTTC	CASRGGTGGEQYF
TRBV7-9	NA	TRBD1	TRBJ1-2	TGTGCCAGCAGCTCGACAGGGGAAAGTGATGGCTACACCTTC	CASSSTGESDGYTF
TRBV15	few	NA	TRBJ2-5	TGTGCCACCAGCCCCCGGCCCGGACAAGAGACCCAGTACTTC	CATSPRPGQETQYF
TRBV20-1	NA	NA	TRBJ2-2	TGCAGTGCTAGAGAGGCGGGGAACCGGGAGCTGTTTTTT	CSAREAGNRELFF
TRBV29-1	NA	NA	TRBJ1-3	TGCAGCGTTGAAGGGGTGCTTATGGGTCAGCGAAACACCATATATTTT	CSVEGVLMGQRNTIYF
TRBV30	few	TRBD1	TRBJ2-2	TGTGCCTGGAGTCGGACAGGTCTACCCGGGGAGCTGTTTTTT	CAWSRTGLPGELFF
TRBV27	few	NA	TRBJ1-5	TGTGCCAGCAGTTTCTCAGGGGACCAGCCCCAGCATTTT	CASSFSGDQPQHF
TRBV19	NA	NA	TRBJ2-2	TGTGCCAGTAGTCCCGTTGGGGGTGGTTTCGCCGGGGAGCTGTTTTTT	CASSPVGGGFAGELFF
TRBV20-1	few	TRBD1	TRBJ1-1	TGCAGTGCGGGACAGGGAGGGTACACTGAAGCTTTCTTT	CSAGQGGYTEAFF
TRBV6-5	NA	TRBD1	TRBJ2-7	TGTGCCAGCAGTATTGGACAGGGAGGCGACGAGCAGTACTTC	CASSIGQGGDEQYF
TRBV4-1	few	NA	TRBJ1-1	TGCGCCAGCAGCCACTACCCCCAGGGCAAGAACACTGAAGCTTTCTTT	CASSHYPQGKNTEAFF
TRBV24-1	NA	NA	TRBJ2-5	TGTGCCACCAGTGACCAGCAAGAGACCCAGTACTTC	CATSDQQETQYF
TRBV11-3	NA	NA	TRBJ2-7	TGTGCCAGCAGCATGTACCCCGGACAGACCTACGAGCAGTACTTC	CASSMYPGQTYEQYF
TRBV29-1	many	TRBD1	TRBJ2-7	TGCAGCGTCGCCGACAGGGGATACGAGCAGTACTTC	CSVADRGYEQYF
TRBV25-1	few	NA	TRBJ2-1	TGTGCCAGCCTTCGGGCCCCCGGCTCCTACAATGAGCAGTTCTTC	CASLRAPGSYNEQFF
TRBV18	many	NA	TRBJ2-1	TGTGCCAGCTCACCATTGGCGCTGCCAAGCTCCTACAATGAGCAGTTCTTC	CASSPLALPSSYNEQFF
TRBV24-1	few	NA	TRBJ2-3	TGTGCCACCAGTGATGTCGTAGTTCAAGATACGCAGTATTTT	CATSDVVVQDTQYF
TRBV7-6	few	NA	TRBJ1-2	TGTGCCAGCAGCACCGCTTACGAGGCCCCCGACGGCTACACCTTC	CASSTAYEAPDGYTF
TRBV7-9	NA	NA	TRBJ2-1	TGTGCCAGCAGCTTAGTAGGTCATGCCTATGAGCAGTTCTTC	CASSLVGHAYEQFF
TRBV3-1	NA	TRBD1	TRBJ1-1	TGTGCCAGCAGCCCCCTTACAGGGGAGAACACTGAAGCTTTCTTT	CASSPLTGENTEAFF
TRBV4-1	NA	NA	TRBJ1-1	TGCGCCAGCAGCCTGACAGTTTCCACTGAAGCTTTCTTT	CASSLTVSTEAFF
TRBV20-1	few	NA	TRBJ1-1	TGCAGTGCTAGAGATAGCTGGCAGACGAACACTGAAGCTTTCTTT	CSARDSWQTNTEAFF
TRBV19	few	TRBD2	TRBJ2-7	TGTGCCAGTAGTACGACTAGCGGAGGCTCCTACGAGCAGTACTTC	CASSTTSGGSYEQYF
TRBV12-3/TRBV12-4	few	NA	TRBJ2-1	TGTGCCAGCAGCTATACAGGGAGCTCCTACAATGAGCAGTTCTTC	CASSYTGSSYNEQFF
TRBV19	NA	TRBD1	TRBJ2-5	TGTGCCAGTAGTCCGCGACAGGGGGCAGAGACCCAGTACTTC	CASSPRQGAETQYF
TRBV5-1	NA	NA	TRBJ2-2	TGCGCCAGCAGCTCTACCCCGGGAGTGAGTACCGGGGAGCTGTTTTTT	CASSSTPGVSTGELFF
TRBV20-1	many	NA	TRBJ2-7	TGCAGTGCTAGAGATTTGCAGGGCGGGAACTACGAGCAGTACTTC	CSARDLQGGNYEQYF
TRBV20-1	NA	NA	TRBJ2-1	TGCAGTGCTAAAGAGAGTTTAAGCTCCTACAATGAGCAGTTCTTC	CSAKESLSSYNEQFF
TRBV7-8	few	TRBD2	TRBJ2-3	TGTGCCAGCAGCTTCCTAGCGGGGGGCAGCACAGATACGCAGTATTTT	CASSFLAGGSTDTQYF
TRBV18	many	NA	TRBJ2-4	TGTGCCAGCTCCATCCGGGTCTACCCAGAGGCCAAAAACATTCAGTACTTC	CASSIRVYPEAKNIQYF
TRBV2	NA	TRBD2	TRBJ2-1	TGTGCCAGCATAGAAGGACTAGCGGGATGGAATGAGCAGTTCTTC	CASIEGLAGWNEQFF
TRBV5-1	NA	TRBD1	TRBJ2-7	TGCGCCAGCAGACCCGAGGACAGGCCGGACTACGAGCAGTACTTC	CASRPEDRPDYEQYF
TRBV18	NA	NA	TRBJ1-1	TGTGCCAGCTCACCGGCGTTGACTGAAGCTTTCTTT	CASSPALTEAFF
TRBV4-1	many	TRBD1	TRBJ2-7	TGTGCCAGCAGCCGCGGGACAGGGACCTACGAGCAGTACTTC	CASSRGTGTYEQYF
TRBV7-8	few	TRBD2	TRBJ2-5	TGTGCCAGCAGCTGGGGGAGCGGGGGGGCCCGAAAGACCCAGTACTTC	CASSWGSGGARKTQYF
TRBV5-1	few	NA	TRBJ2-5	TGCGCCAGCAGCTTGGGGCAGATCCAAGAGACCCAGTACTTC	CASSLGQIQETQYF